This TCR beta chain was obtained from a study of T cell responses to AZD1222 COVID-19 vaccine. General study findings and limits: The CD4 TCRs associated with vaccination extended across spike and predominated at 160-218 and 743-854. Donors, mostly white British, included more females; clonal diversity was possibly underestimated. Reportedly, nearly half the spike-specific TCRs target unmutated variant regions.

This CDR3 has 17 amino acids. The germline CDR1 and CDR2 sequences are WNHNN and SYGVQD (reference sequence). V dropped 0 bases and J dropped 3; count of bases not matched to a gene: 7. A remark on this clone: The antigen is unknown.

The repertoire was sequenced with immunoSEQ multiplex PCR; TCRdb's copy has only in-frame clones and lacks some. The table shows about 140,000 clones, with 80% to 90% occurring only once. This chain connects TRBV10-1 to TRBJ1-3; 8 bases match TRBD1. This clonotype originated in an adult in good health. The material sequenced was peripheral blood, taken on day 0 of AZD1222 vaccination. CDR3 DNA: TGCGCCAGCAGTGAGTCGCGGGACAGGCTTTGTGGAAACACCATATATTTT. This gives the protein CASSESRDRLCGNTIYF.